The 8 T cell receptor beta chains below all came from one sample that was sequenced in a study of blood T cell repertoires in COVID-19. Clones were read by immunoSEQ multiplex PCR, and TCRdb kept only the in-frame ones, dropping some. The sample shows 25,000 to 35,000 clones, approximately 85% of them seen only once. Material for sequencing was peripheral blood. The origin of the receptors is a man at least 80 years old with active COVID-19.

V usage is TRBV11-2 and J usage is TRBJ2-5, with D possibly being TRBD2 (7 bases). This CDR3 region has 13 residues. Germline V gene data show CDR1 as SGHAT and CDR2 as FQNNGV. Trimming took off 3 bases at V and 5 bases at J, with 10 bases between the two ends. This CDR3 reads CASSFAGAETQYF. CDR3 bases: TGTGCCAGCAGCTTTGCGGGGGCGGAGACCCAGTACTTC. The full variable domain, rest sourced from reference TRBV11-2 and TRBJ2-5, is EAGVAQSPRYKIIEKRQSVAFWCNPISGHATLYWYQQILGQGPKLLIQFQNNGVVDDSQLPKDRFSAERLKGVDSTLKIQPAKLEDSAVYLCASSFAGAETQYFGPGTRLLVL.

The chain recombines TRBV11-1 with TRBJ1-5; D is perhaps TRBD1 (6 bases). V dropped 2 bases and J dropped 7 bases, with 9 bases sitting between them. Per germline, CDR1 SGHAT and CDR2 FQDESV (reference sequence). The CDR3 consists of 13 residues. The CDR3 here is CASSLTQGQPQHF. As DNA, the CDR3 is TGTGCCAGCAGCTTAACACAGGGACAGCCCCAGCATTTT.

By sample share, this clone is large (0.1 to 1%). The chain combines TRBV19 with TRBJ1-6; D is possibly TRBD1 (6 bases). CDR3 length: 14 residues. Germline-derived CDR1 and CDR2 are LNHDA and SQIVND (reference sequence). The ends were cut back, 7 bases at V and 7 bases at J, with 14 bases in the middle. The CDR3 DNA reads TGTGCCAGTACCTGGGGGCGAGGGAATTCACCCCTCCACTTT. Its translation is CASTWGRGNSPLHF. Full variable domain (outside the CDR3, taken from reference TRBV19 and TRBJ1-6): DGGITQSPKYLFRKEGQNVTLSCEQNLNHDAMYWYRQDPGQGLRLIYYSQIVNDFQKGDIAEGYSVSREKKESFPLTVTSAQKNPTAFYLCASTWGRGNSPLHFGNGTRLTVT.

This chain joins TRBV5-5 and TRBJ1-5, with TRBD1 identical over 7 bases. Trimming cost V 4 bases and J 2 bases; bases outside gene matches: 9. CDR1 SGHKS and CDR2 YYEKEE come from the germline V gene (reference sequence). The CDR3 covers 16 residues. The CDR3 DNA reads as TGTGCCAGCAGCGCCTATAACAGGGGTGGCAATCAGCCCCAGCATTTT. This encodes CASSAYNRGGNQPQHF.

V and J are TRBV7-3 and TRBJ1-1; D perhaps matches TRBD1 (6 bases). The CDR3 totals 13 residues. Trimming cost V 5 bases and J 2 bases, with 9 bases left between them. The V gene's germline CDR1 is SGHTA and CDR2 FQGTGA. In DNA, the CDR3 is TGTGCCAGCAGCGGGGACATTAACACTGAAGCTTTCTTT. This codes for CASSGDINTEAFF.

The chain recombines TRBV7-9 with TRBJ1-6, with 8 bases aligning to TRBD1. Trimming took 5 bases from V and 4 from J; bases not matched to a gene: 4. The CDR3 sequence is 15 residues long. Germline CDR1 is SEHNR and CDR2 is FQNEAQ (reference sequence). The chain's CDR3 is CASSMGQAYNSPLHF. The CDR3 coding sequence is TGTGCCAGCAGCATGGGACAGGCTTATAATTCACCCCTCCACTTT.

This rearrangement joins TRBV28 to TRBJ1-1; 8 bases map to TRBD1. V gave up 6 bases and J gave up 0 bases; unmatched junction bases: 3. This CDR3 contains 14 residues. Germline V gene sequence: CDR1 MDHEN, CDR2 SYDVKM. The chain's CDR3 is CASRPGQVNTEAFF. The CDR3, as DNA: TGTGCCAGCAGACCGGGACAGGTGAACACTGAAGCTTTCTTT.

The rearrangement uses TRBV27 and TRBJ2-5; 7 nucleotides align to TRBD1. The length of the CDR3 is 14 residues. Trimming at V came to 4 bases and at J to 2 bases, leaving 4 bases not matched to a gene. CDR1 and CDR2 from the germline V gene are MNHEY and SMNVEV (reference sequence). The DNA of the CDR3 is TGTGCCAGCAGTTCCCGGACAGGACAAGAGACCCAGTACTTC. This encodes CASSSRTGQETQYF.